This T cell receptor (beta chain) was captured in a study of T cells in Graves' hyperthyroidism and ophthalmopathy. Regarding the study as a whole: Blood also held most thyroid clonotypes expanded beyond 0.001. Before onset, ophthalmopathy was predicted by the model a median roughly 6.8 months earlier.

If no ophthalmopathy progression occurred within 18 months, Graves' hyperthyroidism was stable. The hyperthyroidism was newly diagnosed and had lasted under 2 months; the patients were aged 18 to 65. The CDR3 is made up of 15 amino acids. V lost 5 bases and J lost 6, with 17 bases in between. Germline assignment: CDR1 SEHNR and CDR2 FQNEAQ (reference sequence). Turning to this clonotype: The antigen remains undetermined.

From RNA transcripts, TCR beta CDR3 regions were amplified. The HTBI primer set was used in a first-round RT-PCR of the TCR CDR3. TCRdb re-called the multiplex PCR reads with MiXCR, one entry per CDR3 protein. The sample carries under 700,000 distinct CDR3 sequences, approximately 44% recorded once. This receptor was obtained from a young woman with Graves' hyperthyroidism. The chain uses TRBV7-9 and TRBJ1-5; the D gene is possibly TRBD1 (6 bases). Material for sequencing was peripheral blood or thyroid tissue (not recorded which). CDR3 bases: TGTGCCAGCAGCCACGTAGGACAGACGGGTCAGCCCCAGCATTTT. This codes for CASSHVGQTGQPQHF.